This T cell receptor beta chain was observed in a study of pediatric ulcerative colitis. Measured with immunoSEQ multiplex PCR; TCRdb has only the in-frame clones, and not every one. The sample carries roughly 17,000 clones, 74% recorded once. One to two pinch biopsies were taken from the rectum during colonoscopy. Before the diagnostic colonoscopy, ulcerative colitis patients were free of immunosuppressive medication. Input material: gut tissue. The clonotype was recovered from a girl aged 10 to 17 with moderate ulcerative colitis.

The CDR3 sequence: CASSSHRTSGSFSYNEQFF. The CDR3 DNA sequence: TGTGCCAGCAGTTCCCACAGGACTAGCGGGAGCTTCTCCTACAATGAGCAGTTCTTC. The rearrangement links TRBV28 to TRBJ2-1, with 13 bases that match TRBD2. Germline V gene lookup returns CDR1 MDHEN and CDR2 SYDVKM. J was trimmed by 0 bases and V by 4 bases; bases with no gene match: 9. This CDR3 spans 19 amino acids. The full variable domain, its missing parts supplied by reference TRBV28 and TRBJ2-1, is DVKVTQSSRYLVKRTGEKVFLECVQDMDHENMFWYRQDPGLGLRLIYFSYDVKMKEKGDIPEGYSVSREKKERFSLILESASTNQTSMYLCASSSHRTSGSFSYNEQFFGPGTRLTVL.